Following are 14 T cell receptor beta chains from one sample sequenced in a study of blood T cell repertoires in COVID-19. Some clones are missing from TCRdb's copy, which holds only in-frame ones; the method was immunoSEQ multiplex PCR. Counted here are about 170,000 clones, approximately 90% occurring once; the ten biggest clones make up roughly 2%. Sequencing was carried out using peripheral blood. The receptors were sampled from a man aged 45-60 years who had recovered from COVID-19.

CDR3 loop: CASGQEGRLAGLYNEQFF. The CDR3 nucleotides are TGTGCCAGCGGCCAGGAGGGTAGACTAGCGGGTCTCTACAATGAGCAGTTCTTC. The chain couples TRBV5-6 to TRBJ2-1; 10 bases are a match to TRBD2. The CDR3 is 18 residues long. Trimming removed 7 bases from V and 3 bases from J; junction bases left unmatched: 16. From germline, CDR1 is SGHDT and CDR2 YYEEEE.

The chain joins TRBV28 to TRBJ2-5; tentative D call: TRBD2 (6 bases). Germline CDR1 is MDHEN and CDR2 is SYDVKM. The CDR3 sequence is 13 residues long. The V end was cut by 8 bases, the J end by 9 bases, with 19 bases between. CDR3 sequence: CASRLTLGGAQYF. The DNA of the CDR3 is TGTGCCAGCCGACTTACTTTGGGCGGGGCCCAGTACTTC.

This chain uses TRBV2 with TRBJ1-1; D gene unclear. The CDR3 totals 15 residues. Trimming left V 6 bases short and J 7 bases short, with 21 bases between. The germline CDR1 and CDR2 sequences are SNHLY and FYNNEI. The CDR3 reads CASRRVSEISDEAFF. In DNA, the CDR3 is TGTGCCAGCAGGAGGGTGTCCGAGATTTCCGATGAAGCTTTCTTT. Full variable domain (outside the CDR3, taken from reference TRBV2 and TRBJ1-1): EPEVTQTPSHQVTQMGQEVILRCVPISNHLYFYWYRQILGQKVEFLVSFYNNEISEKSEIFDDQFSVERPDGSNFTLKIRSTKLEDSAMYFCASRRVSEISDEAFFGQGTRLTVV.

This clone has just one count. The chain has TRBV7-2 and TRBJ2-6; TRBD2 agrees at 11 bases. The trim removed 3 bases at V and 1 base at J, leaving 5 bases unmatched. The CDR3 is 18 amino acids. Germline V gives CDR1 SGHTA, CDR2 FQGNSA. The CDR3 bases are TGTGCCAGCAGCTTCATACTAGCGGGAGTTTCTGGGGCCAACGTCCTGACTTTC. It yields the protein CASSFILAGVSGANVLTF.

J is TRBJ1-2 and V is TRBV6-5; TRBD1 matches 11 bases. This CDR3 region has 13 residues. The J segment lost 8 bases and the V segment lost 6 bases, leaving 5 bases of the junction unmatched. The V gene's germline CDR1 is MNHEY and CDR2 SVGAGI. Written as DNA, the CDR3 is TGTGCCAGCAGCTTAAGGACAGGGGGCGGCTACACCTTC. As protein: CASSLRTGGGYTF.

V gene TRBV6-2 or TRBV6-3 combines with J gene TRBJ2-3, with D possibly TRBD2 on 7 matching bases. The V gene's germline CDR1 is MNHEY and CDR2 SVGEGT. Trimming pared 2 bases from V and 0 bases from J, leaving 12 bases between. This CDR3 spans 16 amino acids. Here the CDR3 reads CASSYVGGGSTDTQYF. In DNA form, the CDR3 reads TGTGCCAGCAGTTACGTGGGGGGGGGCAGCACAGATACGCAGTATTTT.

The chain recombines TRBV30 with TRBJ1-2; 10 bases line up with TRBD1. CDR3 length: 12 amino acids. Germline trimming cut 3 bases from V and 6 bases from J; bases unmatched to any gene: 1. Germline-derived CDR1 and CDR2 are GTSNPN and SVGIG (reference sequence). DNA of the CDR3: TGTGCCTGGAGGGGGACAGGGGATGGCTACACCTTC. It specifies CAWRGTGDGYTF.

The V call is TRBV10-3, the J call TRBJ2-7; 10 bases match TRBD1. The CDR3 is 12 amino acids. Germline loops: CDR1 ENHRY, CDR2 SYGVKD. Trimming at V came to 11 bases and at J to 2 bases, leaving 3 bases not matched to a gene. The CDR3 sequence: CASGTGAYEQYF. The CDR3 DNA sequence: TGTGCCTCAGGGACAGGGGCCTACGAGCAGTACTTC.

The chain uses TRBV18 and TRBJ1-2; D not resolved. Germline CDR1 KGHSH, CDR2 LQKENI. Trimming cost V 2 bases and J 8 bases, with 9 bases left between them. This CDR3 comprises 12 residues. The CDR3 bases are TGTGCCAGCTCACCAAGGGAGGGAGGCTACACCTTC. It specifies CASSPREGGYTF. Supplemented by reference TRBV18 and TRBJ1-2, the full variable domain reads NAGVMQNPRHLVRRRGQEARLRCSPMKGHSHVYWYRQLPEEGLKFMVYLQKENIIDESGMPKERFSAEFPKEGPSILRIQQVVRGDSAAYFCASSPREGGYTFGSGTRLTVV.

The chain recombines TRBV30 with TRBJ1-2; D unclear. Trimming shortened V by 0 bases and J by 7 bases, and 12 bases separated the two germline ends. This CDR3 comprises 13 residues. From germline, CDR1 is GTSNPN and CDR2 SVGIG (reference sequence). As DNA, the CDR3 is TGTGCCTGGAGTGTACTTATCGACTCTGGCTACACCTTC. Residues: CAWSVLIDSGYTF.

This sequence joins TRBV4-3 and TRBJ2-7, with a possible D match to TRBD2 (6 bases). Germline V gives CDR1 LGHNA, CDR2 YSLEER. The CDR3 spans 14 residues. V gave up 0 bases and J gave up 6 bases, with 12 bases separating them. CDR3 DNA: TGCGCCAGCAGCCAAGATGCAAGGAGGGTCGAGCAGTACTTC. Translation: CASSQDARRVEQYF.

The chain employs TRBV11-2 and TRBJ2-1; TRBD1 aligns across 7 bases. Germline assignment: CDR1 SGHAT and CDR2 FQNNGV. CDR3 size: 18 residues. V lost 4 bases and J lost 4; bases outside the gene matches: 16. The CDR3 loop is CASSSRQGTKTRYNEQFF. The CDR3 region has the DNA TGTGCCAGCAGCTCACGACAGGGAACGAAAACGCGATACAATGAGCAGTTCTTC.

The chain couples TRBV5-6 to TRBJ2-7; unclear D gene. The ends were cut back, 2 bases at V and 2 bases at J, with 14 bases in the middle. CDR1 is SGHDT and CDR2 is YYEEEE in the germline V gene. The CDR3 covers 15 residues. CDR3 DNA: TGTGCCAGCAGCTTTTCCCCTAAAGAAACCTACGAGCAGTACTTC. This codes for CASSFSPKETYEQYF.

The chain combines TRBV27 with TRBJ2-7; 7 positions match TRBD1. The germline V gene encodes CDR1 MNHEY and CDR2 SMNVEV (reference sequence). V dropped 4 bases and J dropped 2; count of bases not matched to a gene: 5. The CDR3 runs 14 residues. For the CDR3, the DNA is TGTGCCAGCAGTTCGTGGGACAGAGCCTACGAGCAGTACTTC. Protein: CASSSWDRAYEQYF.